This record looks at one T cell receptor (beta chain) sequence and its context. Its specificity is unknown. The record originates from a study of OX40 agonist ivuxolimab in advanced cancers. Looking at the study overall: A male proportion of around 86% was recorded, with mean age 60 years and range roughly 23 to 79. There were three patients with partial responses, one having hepatocellular carcinoma and two cutaneous melanoma. Notes on the study in general: The expanded peripheral T cells' antigen specificity was not determined. Those patients achieving a partial response at 0.1-3.0 mg/kg showed among the lowest clonal expansion.

Germline lookup yields CDR1 SGHDT and CDR2 YYEEEE. This CDR3 spans 18 amino acids. The ends were cut back, 4 bases at V and 2 bases at J, with 23 bases in the middle. Produced via immunoSEQ multiplex PCR; TCRdb's table is partial and in-frame only. The repertoire consists of approximately 91,000 clones, with more than 70% occurring once and the leading ten covering 4.5% to 5.5%. This receptor was taken from an adult with an advanced solid tumor such as melanoma, head and neck, liver or kidney cancer. This specimen was CD4+ or CD8+ T cells sorted from blood, taken in a trial of the OX40 agonist ivuxolimab. The chain recombines TRBV5-6 with TRBJ2-3; D gene unclear. In DNA form, the CDR3 reads TGTGCCAGCAGCCCCCTCCTCCTACGGTTAACGGACACAGATACGCAGTATTTT. Encoded protein: CASSPLLLRLTDTDTQYF.